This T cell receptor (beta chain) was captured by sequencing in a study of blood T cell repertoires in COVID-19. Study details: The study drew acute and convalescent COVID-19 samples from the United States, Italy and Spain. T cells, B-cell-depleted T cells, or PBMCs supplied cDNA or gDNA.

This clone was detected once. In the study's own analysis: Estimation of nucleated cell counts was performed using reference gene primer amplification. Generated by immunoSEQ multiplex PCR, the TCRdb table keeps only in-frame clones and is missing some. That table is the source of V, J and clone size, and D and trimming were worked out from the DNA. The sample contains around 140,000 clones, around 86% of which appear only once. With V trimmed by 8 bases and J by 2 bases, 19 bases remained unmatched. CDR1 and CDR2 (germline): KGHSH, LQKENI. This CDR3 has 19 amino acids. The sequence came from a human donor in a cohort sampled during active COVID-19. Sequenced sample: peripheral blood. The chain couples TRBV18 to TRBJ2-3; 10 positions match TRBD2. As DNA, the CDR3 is TGTGCCAGCGCACGAGGGCTAGCGGGAGACCTTTTACTCACAGATACGCAGTATTTT. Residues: CASARGLAGDLLLTDTQYF.